Sequencing of this TCR beta chain was carried out in a study of blood T cell repertoires in COVID-19. Trimming stripped 3 bases from V and 0 bases from J, with 14 bases between. Germline loops: CDR1 KGHSH, CDR2 LQKENI. The CDR3 runs to 17 residues. Here immunoSEQ multiplex PCR was the method, and the copy in TCRdb shows in-frame clones only, minus some. The sample yields 95,000 or so clones, about 80% seen once. This clonotype originated in a human donor in a cohort sampled during active COVID-19. This rearrangement joins TRBV18 to TRBJ1-4; D might be TRBD1 (6 bases). The sample consisted of peripheral blood. Here the CDR3 reads CASSPRQGPATNEKLFF. CDR3 sequence (DNA): TGTGCCAGCTCACCGAGGCAGGGGCCTGCAACTAATGAAAAACTGTTTTTT.